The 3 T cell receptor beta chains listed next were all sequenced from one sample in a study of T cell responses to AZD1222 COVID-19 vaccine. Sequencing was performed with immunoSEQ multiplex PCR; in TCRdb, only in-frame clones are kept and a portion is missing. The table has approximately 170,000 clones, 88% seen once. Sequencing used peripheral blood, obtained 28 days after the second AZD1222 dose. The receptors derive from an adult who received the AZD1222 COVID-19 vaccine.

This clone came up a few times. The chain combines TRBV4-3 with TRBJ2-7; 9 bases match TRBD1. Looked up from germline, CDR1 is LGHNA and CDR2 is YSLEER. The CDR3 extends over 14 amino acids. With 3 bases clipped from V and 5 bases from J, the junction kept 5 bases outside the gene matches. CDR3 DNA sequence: TGCGCCAGCAGCCACGGGGGACAGGGCGACGAGCAGTACTTC. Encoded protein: CASSHGGQGDEQYF.

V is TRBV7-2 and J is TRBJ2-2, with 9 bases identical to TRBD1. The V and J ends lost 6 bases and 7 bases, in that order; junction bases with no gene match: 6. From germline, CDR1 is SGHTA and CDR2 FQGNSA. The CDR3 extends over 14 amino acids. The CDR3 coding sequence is TGTGCCAGCAGTTATACAGGGGGCAGCGGGGAGCTGTTTTTT. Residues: CASSYTGGSGELFF.

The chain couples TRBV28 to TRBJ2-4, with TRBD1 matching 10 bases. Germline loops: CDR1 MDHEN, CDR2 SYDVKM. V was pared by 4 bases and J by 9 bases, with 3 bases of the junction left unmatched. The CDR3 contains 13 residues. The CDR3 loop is CASSSRTGGIQYF. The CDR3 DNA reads TGTGCCAGCAGTTCTAGGACAGGGGGCATTCAGTACTTC.